The 8 T cell receptor beta chains reported below all come from one sample, sequenced in a study of somatic mutations in cytotoxic T cells in rheumatoid arthritis. The protocol was immunoSEQ multiplex PCR, while the TCRdb copy is restricted to in-frame clones and leaves out a portion. The sample includes fewer than 20,000 clones, 74% seen only once; the top ten take approximately 5%. The sequenced sample was CD8+ T cells sorted from blood. The receptor source for this set is a man aged 55 to 70 in good health.

This clone was picked up one time. The J gene is TRBJ1-2, the V gene TRBV2; D remains unclear. This CDR3 is built from 13 residues. The germline CDR1 and CDR2 sequences are SNHLY and FYNNEI. Trimming cost V 9 bases and J 3 bases, with 14 bases left between them. Here the CDR3 DNA reads TGTGCCAGGAGACAACCCCAGGACTATGGCTACACCTTC. Translation: CARRQPQDYGYTF.

This clone is labeled as medium-sized. The V call is TRBV9, the J call TRBJ2-7; maybe TRBD1 (5 bases). Trimming removed 3 bases from V and 7 bases from J, with 14 bases in between. This CDR3 has 13 amino acids. Looked up from germline, CDR1 is SGDLS and CDR2 is YYNGEE. The CDR3 region has the DNA TGTGCCAGCAGCGGTGGACATTCTGGAGAGCAGTACTTC. It codes for CASSGGHSGEQYF.

In DNA, the CDR3 is TGCGCCAGCAGCTTGGATCCGGCCGGACAGGGTAGGGATGAGCAGTTCTTC. This sequence encodes CASSLDPAGQGRDEQFF. This chain uses TRBV5-1 with TRBJ2-1; 8 bases align to TRBD1. The CDR3 contains 17 residues. From germline, CDR1 is SGHRS and CDR2 YFSETQ. Trimming took 0 bases from V and 8 from J; bases not matched to a gene: 13.

The chain combines TRBV25-1 with TRBJ1-2; 9 bases are shared with TRBD1. The CDR3 spans 13 residues. Germline CDR1 and CDR2: MGHDK and SYGVNS. The junction had 5 bases not matched to a gene; V was cut back by 6 bases and J by 6 bases. CDR3 amino acids: CASSGTGSNGYTF. CDR3 bases: TGTGCCAGCAGCGGGACAGGGAGTAATGGCTACACCTTC.

V is TRBV7-6 and J is TRBJ1-2, with TRBD1 matching 9 bases. The CDR3 loop spans 12 amino acids. CDR1 SGHVS and CDR2 FNYEAQ come from the germline V gene. V dropped 4 bases and J dropped 14; count of bases not matched to a gene: 8. CDR3 in DNA: TGTGCCAGCAGCTCCCGGGACAGGGTCCCGACCTTC. It is translated as CASSSRDRVPTF.

The chain recombines TRBV19 with TRBJ1-5; 8 bases are shared with TRBD1. Looked up from germline, CDR1 is LNHDA and CDR2 is SQIVND (reference sequence). Unmatched junction bases numbered 6, after V lost 6 bases and J lost 5 bases. CDR3 length equals 14 residues. As DNA, the CDR3 is TGTGCCAGTAGCCTACAGGGGGGGTATCAGCCCCAGCATTTT. This translates into CASSLQGGYQPQHF.

The sample holds one count of this clone. This chain joins TRBV6-6 and TRBJ1-1; 7 bases fit TRBD1. Trimming removed 6 bases from V and 3 bases from J; junction bases left unmatched: 4. Germline CDR1 and CDR2: MNHNY and SVGAGI (reference sequence). The CDR3 sequence is 13 residues long. The CDR3 bases are TGTGCCAGCAGCCTCGACAGGGACACTGAAGCTTTCTTT. It codes for CASSLDRDTEAFF.

V usage is TRBV4-3 and J usage is TRBJ2-3; 12 bases align to TRBD2. The CDR3 loop spans 20 amino acids. The V and J ends lost 4 bases and 0 bases, in that order; junction bases with no gene match: 14. Per germline, CDR1 LGHNA and CDR2 YSLEER. The CDR3 sequence is CASSRVTSGSMPSSTDTQYF. The CDR3 DNA is TGCGCCAGCAGCCGGGTGACTAGCGGGAGTATGCCTTCTAGCACAGATACGCAGTATTTT.